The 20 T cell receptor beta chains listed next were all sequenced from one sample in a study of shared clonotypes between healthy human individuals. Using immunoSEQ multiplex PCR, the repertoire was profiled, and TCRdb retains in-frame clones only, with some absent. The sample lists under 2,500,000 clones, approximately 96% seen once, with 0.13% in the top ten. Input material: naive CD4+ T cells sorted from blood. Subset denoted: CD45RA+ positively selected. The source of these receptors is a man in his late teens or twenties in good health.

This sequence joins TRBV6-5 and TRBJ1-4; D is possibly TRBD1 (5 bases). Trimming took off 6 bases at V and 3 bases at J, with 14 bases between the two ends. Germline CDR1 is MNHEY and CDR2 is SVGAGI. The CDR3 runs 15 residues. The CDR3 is CASRGGTEPNEKLFF. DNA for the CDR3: TGTGCCAGCAGGGGAGGGACCGAGCCTAATGAAAAACTGTTTTTT.

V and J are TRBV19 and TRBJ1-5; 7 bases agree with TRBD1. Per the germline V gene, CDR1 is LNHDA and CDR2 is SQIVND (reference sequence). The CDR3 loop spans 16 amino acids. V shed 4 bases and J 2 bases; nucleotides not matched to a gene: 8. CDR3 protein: CASSNWATGGNQPQHF. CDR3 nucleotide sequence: TGTGCCAGTAGTAATTGGGCCACAGGGGGCAATCAGCCCCAGCATTTT. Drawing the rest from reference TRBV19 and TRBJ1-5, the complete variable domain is DGGITQSPKYLFRKEGQNVTLSCEQNLNHDAMYWYRQDPGQGLRLIYYSQIVNDFQKGDIAEGYSVSREKKESFPLTVTSAQKNPTAFYLCASSNWATGGNQPQHFGDGTRLSIL.

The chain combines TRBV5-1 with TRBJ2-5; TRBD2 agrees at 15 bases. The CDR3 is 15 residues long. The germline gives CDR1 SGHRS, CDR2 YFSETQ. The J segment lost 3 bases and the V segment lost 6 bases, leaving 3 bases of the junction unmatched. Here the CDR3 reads CASTRTSGGEETQYF. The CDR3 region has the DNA TGCGCCAGCACGAGGACTAGCGGGGGGGAAGAGACCCAGTACTTC. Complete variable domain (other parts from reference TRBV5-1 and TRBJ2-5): KAGVTQTPRYLIKTRGQQVTLSCSPISGHRSVSWYQQTPGQGLQFLFEYFSETQRNKGNFPGRFSGRQFSNSRSEMNVSTLELGDSALYLCASTRTSGGEETQYFGPGTRLLVL.

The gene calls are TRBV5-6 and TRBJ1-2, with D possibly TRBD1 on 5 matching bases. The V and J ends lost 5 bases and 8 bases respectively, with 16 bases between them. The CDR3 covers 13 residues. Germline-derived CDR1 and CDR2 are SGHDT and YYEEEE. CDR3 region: CASRGRGKEGYTF. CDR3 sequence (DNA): TGTGCCAGCAGGGGACGGGGGAAGGAGGGCTACACCTTC.

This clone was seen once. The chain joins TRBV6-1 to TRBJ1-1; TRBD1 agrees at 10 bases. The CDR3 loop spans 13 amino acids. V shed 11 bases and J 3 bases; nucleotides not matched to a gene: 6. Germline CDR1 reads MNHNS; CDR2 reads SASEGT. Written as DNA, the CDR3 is TGTGCCGGGGGGGACAGGGGATACACTGAAGCTTTCTTT. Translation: CAGGDRGYTEAFF.

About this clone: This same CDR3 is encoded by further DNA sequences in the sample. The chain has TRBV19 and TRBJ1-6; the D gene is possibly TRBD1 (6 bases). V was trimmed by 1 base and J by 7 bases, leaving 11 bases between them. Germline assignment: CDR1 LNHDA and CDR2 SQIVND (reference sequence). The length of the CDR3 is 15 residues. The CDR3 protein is CASSIGRTVNSPLHF. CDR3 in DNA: TGTGCCAGTAGTATAGGGAGGACAGTGAATTCACCCCTCCACTTT.

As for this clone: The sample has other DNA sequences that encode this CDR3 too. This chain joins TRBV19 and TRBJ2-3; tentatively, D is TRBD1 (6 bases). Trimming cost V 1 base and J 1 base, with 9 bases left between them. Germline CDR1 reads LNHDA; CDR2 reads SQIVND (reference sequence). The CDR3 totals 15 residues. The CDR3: CASSIAAGGTDTQYF. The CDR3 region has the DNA TGTGCCAGTAGTATAGCGGCAGGGGGCACAGATACGCAGTATTTT.

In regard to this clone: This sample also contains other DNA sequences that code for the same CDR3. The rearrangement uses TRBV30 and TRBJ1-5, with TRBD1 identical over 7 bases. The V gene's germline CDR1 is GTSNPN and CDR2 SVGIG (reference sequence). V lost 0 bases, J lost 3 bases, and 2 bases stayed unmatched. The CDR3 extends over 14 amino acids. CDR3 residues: CAWSVGQVNQPQHF. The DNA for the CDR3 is TGTGCCTGGAGTGTCGGACAGGTCAATCAGCCCCAGCATTTT.

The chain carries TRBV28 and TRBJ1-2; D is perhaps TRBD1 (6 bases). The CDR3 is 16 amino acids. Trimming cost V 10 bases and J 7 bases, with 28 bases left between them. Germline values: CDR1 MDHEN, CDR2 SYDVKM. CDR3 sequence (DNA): TGTGCCACCATCCGCGGGGGCTTAGGAGGACCGTCTGGCTACACCTTC. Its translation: CATIRGGLGGPSGYTF.

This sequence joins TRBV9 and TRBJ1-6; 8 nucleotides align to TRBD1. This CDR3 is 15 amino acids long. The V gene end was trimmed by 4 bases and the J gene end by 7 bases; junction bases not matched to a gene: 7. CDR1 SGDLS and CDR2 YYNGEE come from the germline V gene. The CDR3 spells CASSPRTGTNSPLHF. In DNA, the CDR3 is TGTGCCAGCAGCCCCCGGACAGGGACGAATTCACCCCTCCACTTT. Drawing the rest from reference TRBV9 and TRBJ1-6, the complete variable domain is DSGVTQTPKHLITATGQRVTLRCSPRSGDLSVYWYQQSLDQGLQFLIQYYNGEERAKGNILERFSAQQFPDLHSELNLSSLELGDSALYFCASSPRTGTNSPLHFGNGTRLTVT.

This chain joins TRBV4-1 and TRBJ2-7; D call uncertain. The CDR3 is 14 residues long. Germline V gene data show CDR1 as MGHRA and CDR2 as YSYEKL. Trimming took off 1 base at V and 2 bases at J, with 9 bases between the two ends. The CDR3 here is CASSQGSVPYEQYF. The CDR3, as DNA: TGCGCCAGCAGCCAAGGGAGCGTGCCCTACGAGCAGTACTTC.

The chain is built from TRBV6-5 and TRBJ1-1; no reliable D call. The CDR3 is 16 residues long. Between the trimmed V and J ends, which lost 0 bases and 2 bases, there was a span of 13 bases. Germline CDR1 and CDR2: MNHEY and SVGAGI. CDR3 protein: CASSYSGQIPNTEAFF. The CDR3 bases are TGTGCCAGCAGTTACTCGGGTCAGATTCCAAACACTGAAGCTTTCTTT.

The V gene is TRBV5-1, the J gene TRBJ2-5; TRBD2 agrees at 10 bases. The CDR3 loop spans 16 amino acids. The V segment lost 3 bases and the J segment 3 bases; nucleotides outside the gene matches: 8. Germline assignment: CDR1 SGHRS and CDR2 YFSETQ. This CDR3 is CASSWLAGAREETQYF. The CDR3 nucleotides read TGCGCCAGCAGCTGGCTAGCGGGAGCGCGGGAAGAGACCCAGTACTTC.

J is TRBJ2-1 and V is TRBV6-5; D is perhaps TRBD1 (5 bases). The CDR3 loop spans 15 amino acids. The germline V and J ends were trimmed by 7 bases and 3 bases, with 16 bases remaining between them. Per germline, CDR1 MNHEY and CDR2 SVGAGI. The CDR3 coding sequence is TGTGCCAGCACCCCAAGGGGTTTTTACTACAATGAGCAGTTCTTC. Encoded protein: CASTPRGFYYNEQFF.

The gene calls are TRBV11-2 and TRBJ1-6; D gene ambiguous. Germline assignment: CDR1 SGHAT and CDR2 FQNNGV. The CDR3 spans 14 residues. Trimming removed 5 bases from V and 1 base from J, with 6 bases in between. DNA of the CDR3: TGTGCCAGCAGCCAGGTTTCCTATAATTCACCCCTCCACTTT. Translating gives CASSQVSYNSPLHF.

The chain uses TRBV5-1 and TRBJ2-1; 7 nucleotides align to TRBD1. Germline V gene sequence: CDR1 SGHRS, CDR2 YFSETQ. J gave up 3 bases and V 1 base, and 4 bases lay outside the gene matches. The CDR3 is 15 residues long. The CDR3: CASSLIPGGYNEQFF. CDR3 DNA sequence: TGCGCCAGCAGCTTGATCCCAGGGGGCTACAATGAGCAGTTCTTC.

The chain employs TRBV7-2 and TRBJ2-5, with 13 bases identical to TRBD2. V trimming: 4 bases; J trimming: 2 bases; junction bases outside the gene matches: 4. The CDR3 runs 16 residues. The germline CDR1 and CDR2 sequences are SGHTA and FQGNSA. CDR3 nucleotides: TGTGCCAGCAGCTCGGGACTAGCGGGGTATCAAGAGACCCAGTACTTC. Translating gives CASSSGLAGYQETQYF.

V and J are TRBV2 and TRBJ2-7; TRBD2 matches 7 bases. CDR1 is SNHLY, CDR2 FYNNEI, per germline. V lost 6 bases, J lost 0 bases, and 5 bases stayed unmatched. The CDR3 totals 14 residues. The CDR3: CASRTREASYEQYF. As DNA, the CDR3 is TGTGCCAGCAGAACCCGGGAGGCCTCCTACGAGCAGTACTTC.

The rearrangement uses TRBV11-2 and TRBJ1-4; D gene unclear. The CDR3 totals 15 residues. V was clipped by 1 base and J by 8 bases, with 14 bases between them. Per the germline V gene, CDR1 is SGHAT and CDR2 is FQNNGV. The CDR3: CASSLVLGPGEKLFF. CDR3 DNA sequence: TGTGCCAGCAGCTTAGTGCTAGGTCCGGGGGAAAAACTGTTTTTT.

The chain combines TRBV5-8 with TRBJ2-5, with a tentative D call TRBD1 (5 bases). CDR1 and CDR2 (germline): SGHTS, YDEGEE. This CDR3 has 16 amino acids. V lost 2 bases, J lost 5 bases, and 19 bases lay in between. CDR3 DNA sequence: TGTGCCAGCAGCTTAAACGTGTTAGGGGCAGAGGAGACCCAGTACTTC. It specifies CASSLNVLGAEETQYF.